Detailed here is one T cell receptor beta chain. This CDR3 has 17 residues. Trimming removed 7 bases from V and 5 bases from J, with 23 bases in between. Looked up from germline, CDR1 is SEHNR and CDR2 is FQNEAQ (reference sequence). The data were taken from a study of blood T cell repertoires in COVID-19. Study background: Specimens from acute and convalescent COVID-19 originated in the United States, Italy and Spain. In each case, the material was cDNA or gDNA derived from T cells, B-cell-depleted T cells, or PBMCs.

How the authors handled the data: From reference gene primer amplification, estimates of nucleated cell counts were derived. Assay used: immunoSEQ multiplex PCR; TCRdb lists only in-frame clones, some missing. For V, J and clone size, that table is used; D and trimming come from the DNA. The table has some 24,000 clones, around 81% seen once. What was sequenced was peripheral blood. V is TRBV7-9 and J is TRBJ2-2, with a weak D call TRBD2 (8 bases). This sequence originates from a man between 65 and 85 years old with acute or convalescent COVID-19. CDR3 bases: TGTGCCAGCACCGCACTAACAGGGGTAGCGGGAACCGGGGAGCTGTTTTTT. This translates into CASTALTGVAGTGELFF.